The 18 T cell receptor beta chains below were found in one sample sequenced in a study of CD8 T cells in Susac syndrome (dated by TCRdb to the late 2010s). The library was obtained by the immunoSEQ multiplex PCR assay. RNA was extracted with the RNeasy kit and roughly 0.45 to 1 ug was reverse transcribed using random hexamers. TCRdb ran its own pipeline on the public reads, namely fastp trimming at Q25 and MiXCR clone calling, and kept in-frame beta chains. Rows with a matching CDR3 protein are joined into one entry that keeps the most common DNA and genes. The sample data list some 240,000 distinct CDR3 sequences, and 90% to 97% of these were observed just once. The top ten clonotypes cover about 0.094% of the sample. Sequencing used CD4+ T cells from PBMCs. The receptors here all came from a human donor with Susac syndrome.

This clonotype was counted once. The rearrangement links TRBV6-5 to TRBJ1-3, with TRBD1 matching 7 bases. The CDR3 is 14 amino acids. V trimming: 2 bases; J trimming: 7 bases; junction bases outside the gene matches: 5. From germline, CDR1 is MNHEY and CDR2 SVGAGI. CDR3 sequence (DNA): TGTGCCAGCAGTTACCAGACAGGGACGAACACCATATATTTT. It translates to CASSYQTGTNTIYF.

The DNA for the CDR3 is TGCGCCAGCAGCCGACCGGGACTAGCGGGAGACGAGCAGTACTTC. Translation gives CASSRPGLAGDEQYF. The V call is TRBV4-1, the J call TRBJ2-7; 14 bases align to TRBD2. The V gene end was trimmed by 4 bases and the J gene end by 5 bases; junction bases not matched to a gene: 4. Germline assignment: CDR1 MGHRA and CDR2 YSYEKL. The length of the CDR3 is 15 residues.

The V and J genes are TRBV23-1 and TRBJ2-5; D gene ambiguous. TRBV23-1 is an ORF; its function is uncertain. The V end was cut by 0 bases, the J end by 5 bases, with 16 bases between. This CDR3 comprises 16 residues. DNA for the CDR3: TGCGCCAGCAGTCAATCGGGCCGGAAACAAGGGGAGACCCAGTACTTC. Its translation is CASSQSGRKQGETQYF.

The chain recombines TRBV3-1 with TRBJ1-4; possibly TRBD1 for D (5 bases). V lost 4 bases and J lost 8, with 11 bases in between. The germline CDR1 and CDR2 sequences are LGHDT and YNNKEL (reference sequence). CDR3 size: 13 residues. The CDR3 here is CASSRSDTEKLFF. The DNA for the CDR3 is TGTGCCAGCAGCCGCTCGGACACCGAAAAACTGTTTTTT.

The chain joins TRBV15 to TRBJ2-1, with 11 bases matching TRBD2. The V and J ends lost 8 bases and 3 bases, in that order; junction bases with no gene match: 6. This CDR3 is built from 15 residues. The germline V gene has CDR1 LNHNV and CDR2 YYDKDF (reference sequence). Written as DNA, the CDR3 is TGTGCCACCCAATCTCTAGCGGGAGGCTACAATGAGCAGTTCTTC. It yields the protein CATQSLAGGYNEQFF.

Points on this clonotype: This CDR3 is missing its conserved last phenylalanine or tryptophan, likely due to a read error. The DNA is omitted, as the CDR3 cannot be located on it reliably, and the CDR3 follows TCRdb's listing. The chain uses TRBV27 and TRBJ2-1; TRBD1 is taken as the D call from the table, unchecked against the DNA. Germline V CDR1 and CDR2: MNHEY, SMNVEV (reference sequence). The length of the CDR3 is 11 amino acids, counting both ends. CDR3 region: CASGFFRDRVL.

J is TRBJ2-1 and V is TRBV4-1; D not resolved. CDR1 and CDR2 (germline): MGHRA, YSYEKL. V shed 3 bases and J shed 4 bases, with 7 bases lying between them. There are 13 residues in the CDR3. The CDR3 DNA follows: TGCGCCAGCAGCCACCCCAGGTACAATGAGCAGTTCTTC. It encodes CASSHPRYNEQFF.

The chain links TRBV27 to TRBJ2-7, with 9 bases matching TRBD1. The trim removed 3 bases at V and 5 bases at J, leaving 5 bases unmatched. Looked up from germline, CDR1 is MNHEY and CDR2 is SMNVEV (reference sequence). The CDR3 has 14 residues. CDR3 sequence (DNA): TGTGCCAGCAGTTTGGGACAGGGTGTCAACGAGCAGTACTTC. Encoded protein: CASSLGQGVNEQYF.

The chain uses TRBV30 and TRBJ2-2; 8 bases align to TRBD2. Trimming took 3 bases from V and 3 from J; bases not matched to a gene: 3. CDR1 is GTSNPN and CDR2 is SVGIG in the germline V gene (reference sequence). This CDR3 region has 14 residues. The CDR3 sequence: CAWRIGRDTGELFF. As DNA, the CDR3 is TGTGCCTGGAGGATCGGGAGGGACACCGGGGAGCTGTTTTTT. Full variable domain (rest looked up from reference TRBV30 and TRBJ2-2): SQTIHQWPATLVQPVGSPLSLECTVEGTSNPNLYWYRQAAGRGLQLLFYSVGIGQISSEVPQNLSASRPQDRQFILSSKKLLLSDSGFYLCAWRIGRDTGELFFGEGSRLTVL.

The chain is built from TRBV28 and TRBJ2-5, with D perhaps assigned TRBD1 or TRBD2 (5 bases each). The CDR3 covers 14 residues. Germline V gene lookup returns CDR1 MDHEN and CDR2 SYDVKM. V was pared by 5 bases and J by 5 bases, with 15 bases between. The CDR3 region has the DNA TGTGCCAGCAGTCCTTCGGGACCCCTGGAGACCCAGTACTTC. This codes for CASSPSGPLETQYF.

This sequence joins TRBV25-1 and TRBJ2-7; D is perhaps TRBD1 (6 bases). Germline values: CDR1 MGHDK, CDR2 SYGVNS. The CDR3 extends over 17 amino acids. Between the trimmed V and J ends, which lost 1 base and 2 bases, there was a span of 18 bases. The CDR3 reads CASSELGRTAPTYEQYF. For the CDR3, the DNA is TGTGCCAGCAGTGAATTAGGAAGGACAGCCCCTACCTACGAGCAGTACTTC.

The chain joins TRBV29-1 to TRBJ2-7; D gene uncertain. CDR1 is SQVTM and CDR2 is ANQGSEA in the germline V gene. Trimming removed 5 bases at V and 0 bases at J, with 11 bases between. The CDR3 contains 13 residues. CDR3 in DNA: TGCAGCGTTTATGTCGGCGCCTCCTACGAGCAGTACTTC. Residues: CSVYVGASYEQYF.

The V gene is TRBV2, the J gene TRBJ1-5; 9 bases line up with TRBD1. This CDR3 has 13 amino acids. V trimming: 4 bases; J trimming: 7 bases; junction bases outside the gene matches: 2. Looked up from germline, CDR1 is SNHLY and CDR2 is FYNNEI. CDR3: CASSATGGQPQHF. CDR3 in DNA: TGTGCCAGCAGTGCGACAGGGGGGCAGCCCCAGCATTTT.

This chain joins TRBV28 and TRBJ1-2; D gene ambiguous. The germline V and J ends were trimmed by 5 bases and 1 base, with 11 bases remaining between them. The germline CDR1 and CDR2 sequences are MDHEN and SYDVKM. CDR3 length equals 14 residues. CDR3 region: CASSGGPLNYGYTF. The DNA for the CDR3 is TGTGCCAGCAGTGGAGGCCCGCTTAACTATGGCTACACCTTC.

The genes are TRBV18 and TRBJ2-7; weak D call: TRBD2 (5 bases). V was shortened by 2 bases and J by 2 bases, with 10 bases between the two germline ends. CDR1 KGHSH and CDR2 LQKENI come from the germline V gene. The CDR3 has 14 residues. CDR3 region: CASSPGSYPYEQYF. The CDR3 coding sequence is TGTGCCAGCTCACCAGGGAGTTACCCCTACGAGCAGTACTTC.

CDR3 DNA: TGTGCCACTAGAACAGGGGAATCTCGGAACACTGAAGCTTTCTTT. Translated: CATRTGESRNTEAFF. V is TRBV24-1 and J is TRBJ1-1, with 7 bases identical to TRBD1. The CDR3 has 15 residues. Germline trimming cut 10 bases from V and 1 base from J; bases unmatched to any gene: 11. The germline gives CDR1 KGHDR, CDR2 SFDVKD.

CDR3 amino acids: CASSLPEDDEQFF. Here the CDR3 DNA reads TGTGCCAGCAGCTTACCAGAGGATGATGAGCAGTTCTTC. The V gene is TRBV7-2, the J gene TRBJ2-1, with unresolved D. CDR1 is SGHTA and CDR2 is FQGNSA in the germline V gene. Trimming shortened V by 2 bases and J by 8 bases, and 10 bases separated the two germline ends. The CDR3 sequence is 13 residues long.

This clonotype was seen a single time. The chain links TRBV29-1 to TRBJ2-1, with D unclear. The germline gives CDR1 SQVTM, CDR2 ANQGSEA. Trimming removed 2 bases from V and 7 bases from J, with 6 bases in between. The CDR3 contains 11 residues. CDR3 nucleotide sequence: TGCAGCGTTGAACTTCTTAATGAGCAGTTCTTC. Residues: CSVELLNEQFF.